This TCR beta chain was captured by sequencing in a study of T cells after yellow fever vaccination. Study-wide results and limits: Clonotype sharing between CD4 and CD8 compartments was small. The secondary response showed a weaker magnitude and a faster peak, day 5 versus 15. High-abundance clonotypes from the bulk population could contaminate FACS-sorted repertoires.

V was cut by 2 bases and J by 0 bases, with 14 bases left in between. CDR3 length: 16 amino acids. Germline loops: CDR1 DFQATT, CDR2 SNEGSKA (reference sequence). UMIs were added to TCR cDNA along with a universal primer site when it was made by 5'RACE template switching. TCRdb redid the calling of the 5' RACE reads with MiXCR, one entry per CDR3 protein. The sample lists about 74,000 distinct CDR3 sequences, around 6.5% occurring once. In regard to this clonotype: Its antigen is still unknown.

Sequencing was performed on CD8+ T cells sorted from PBMCs, taken 4 to 6 days after the first yellow fever vaccination. The chain carries TRBV20-1 and TRBJ2-1, with TRBD1 as a possible D gene (5 bases). The sequence came from a man aged 18 to 29 who received the YFV17D yellow fever vaccine. CDR3 amino acids: CSARPLQVSSYNEQFF. For the CDR3, the DNA is TGCAGTGCTAGACCCCTACAGGTGAGCTCCTACAATGAGCAGTTCTTC.